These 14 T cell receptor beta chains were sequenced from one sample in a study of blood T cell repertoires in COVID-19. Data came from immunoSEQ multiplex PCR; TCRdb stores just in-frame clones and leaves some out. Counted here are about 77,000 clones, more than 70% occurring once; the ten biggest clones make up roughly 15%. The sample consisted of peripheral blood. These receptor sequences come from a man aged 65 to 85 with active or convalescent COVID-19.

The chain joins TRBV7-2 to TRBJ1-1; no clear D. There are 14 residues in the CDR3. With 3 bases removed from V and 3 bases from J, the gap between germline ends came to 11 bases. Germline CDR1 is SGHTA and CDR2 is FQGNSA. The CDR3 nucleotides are TGTGCCAGCAGCTTTTCGGGGTTGGACACTGAAGCTTTCTTT. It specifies CASSFSGLDTEAFF.

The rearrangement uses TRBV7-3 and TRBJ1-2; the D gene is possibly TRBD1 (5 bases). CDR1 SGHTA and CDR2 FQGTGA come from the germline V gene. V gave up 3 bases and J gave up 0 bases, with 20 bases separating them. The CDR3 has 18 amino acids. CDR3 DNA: TGTGCCAGCAGCTTGAACCCGGGACTCCTTGGGGCTAACTATGGCTACACCTTC. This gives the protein CASSLNPGLLGANYGYTF.

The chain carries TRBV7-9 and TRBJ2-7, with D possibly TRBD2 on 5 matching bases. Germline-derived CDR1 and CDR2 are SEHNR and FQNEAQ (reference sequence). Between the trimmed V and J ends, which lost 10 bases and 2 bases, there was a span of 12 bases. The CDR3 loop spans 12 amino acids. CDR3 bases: TGTGCCACTTCCCCGGGAACCTACGAGCAGTACTTC. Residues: CATSPGTYEQYF.

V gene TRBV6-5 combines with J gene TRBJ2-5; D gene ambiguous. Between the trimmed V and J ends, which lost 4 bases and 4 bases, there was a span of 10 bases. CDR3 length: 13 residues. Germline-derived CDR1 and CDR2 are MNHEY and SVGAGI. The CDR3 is CASSLASSETQYF. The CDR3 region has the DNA TGTGCCAGCAGTTTGGCAAGTTCAGAGACCCAGTACTTC.

CDR3 DNA: TGTGCCAGCAGTGAAAGGGGTTGGGAAAAACTGTTTTTT. This sequence encodes CASSERGWEKLFF. This chain joins TRBV6-1 and TRBJ1-4, with TRBD1 as a possible D gene (5 bases). The V gene lost 2 bases and the J gene lost 8 bases, with 9 bases spanning the gap. From germline, CDR1 is MNHNS and CDR2 SASEGT. The CDR3 loop spans 13 amino acids.

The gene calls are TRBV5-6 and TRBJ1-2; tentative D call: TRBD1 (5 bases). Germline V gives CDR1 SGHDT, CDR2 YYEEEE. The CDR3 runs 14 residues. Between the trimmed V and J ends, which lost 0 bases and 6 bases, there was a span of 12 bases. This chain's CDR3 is CASSLGRGKNGYTF. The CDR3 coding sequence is TGTGCCAGCAGCTTGGGAAGGGGAAAGAATGGCTACACCTTC.

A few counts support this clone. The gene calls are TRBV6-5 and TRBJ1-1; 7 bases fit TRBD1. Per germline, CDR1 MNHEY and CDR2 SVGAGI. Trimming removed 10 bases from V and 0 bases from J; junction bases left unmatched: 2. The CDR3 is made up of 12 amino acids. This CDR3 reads CATTGVNTEAFF. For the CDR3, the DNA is TGTGCCACCACAGGGGTGAACACTGAAGCTTTCTTT.

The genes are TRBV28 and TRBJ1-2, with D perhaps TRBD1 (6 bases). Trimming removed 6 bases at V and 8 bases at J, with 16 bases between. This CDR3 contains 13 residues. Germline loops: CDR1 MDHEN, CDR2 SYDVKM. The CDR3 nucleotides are TGTGCCAGCAGGTATGGGACACAGGAGGGCTACACCTTC. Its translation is CASRYGTQEGYTF.

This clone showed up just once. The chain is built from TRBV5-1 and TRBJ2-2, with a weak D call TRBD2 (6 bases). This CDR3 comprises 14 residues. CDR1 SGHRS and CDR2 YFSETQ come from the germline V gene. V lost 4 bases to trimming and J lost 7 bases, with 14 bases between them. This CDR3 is CASSLDPGDGELFF. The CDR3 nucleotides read TGCGCCAGCAGCCTGGACCCGGGGGACGGGGAGCTGTTTTTT.

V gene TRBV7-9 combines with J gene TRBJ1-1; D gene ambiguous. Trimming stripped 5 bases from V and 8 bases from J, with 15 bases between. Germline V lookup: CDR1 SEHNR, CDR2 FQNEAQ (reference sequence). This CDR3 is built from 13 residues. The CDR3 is CASSEQPQREAFF. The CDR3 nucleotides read TGTGCCAGCAGCGAACAACCACAGCGGGAAGCTTTCTTT.

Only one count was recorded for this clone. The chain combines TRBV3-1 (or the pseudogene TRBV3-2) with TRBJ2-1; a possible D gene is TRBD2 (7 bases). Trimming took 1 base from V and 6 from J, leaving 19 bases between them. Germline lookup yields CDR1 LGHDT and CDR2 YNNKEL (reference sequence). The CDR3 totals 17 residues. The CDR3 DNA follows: TGTGCCAGCAGCCAAGCCGCGGGGGCTAGGAGATTCAATGAGCAGTTCTTC. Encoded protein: CASSQAAGARRFNEQFF.

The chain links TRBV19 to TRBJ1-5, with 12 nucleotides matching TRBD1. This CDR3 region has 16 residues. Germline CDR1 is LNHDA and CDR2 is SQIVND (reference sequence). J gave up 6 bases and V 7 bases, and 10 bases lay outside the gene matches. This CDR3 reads CASKGTGGSASQPQHF. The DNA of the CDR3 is TGTGCCAGTAAGGGGACAGGGGGCTCGGCTAGTCAGCCCCAGCATTTT.

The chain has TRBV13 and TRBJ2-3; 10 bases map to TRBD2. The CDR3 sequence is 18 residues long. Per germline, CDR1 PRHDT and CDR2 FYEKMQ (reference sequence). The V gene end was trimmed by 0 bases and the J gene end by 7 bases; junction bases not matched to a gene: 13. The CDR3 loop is CASSLGKGTSGEPHTQYF. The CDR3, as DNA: TGTGCCAGCAGCTTAGGCAAAGGAACTAGCGGGGAGCCCCATACGCAGTATTTT. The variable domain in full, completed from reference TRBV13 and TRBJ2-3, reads AAGVIQSPRHLIKEKRETATLKCYPIPRHDTVYWYQQGPGQDPQFLISFYEKMQSDKGSIPDRFSAQQFSDYHSELNMSSLELGDSALYFCASSLGKGTSGEPHTQYFGPGTRLTVL.

The CDR3 bases are TGTGCCAGCAGTTTGTCGCGGGGAGGGAACACTGAAGCTTTCTTT. This sequence encodes CASSLSRGGNTEAFF. This sequence joins TRBV28 and TRBJ1-1; no clear D. Trimming pared 3 bases from V and 1 base from J, leaving 12 bases between. Looked up from germline, CDR1 is MDHEN and CDR2 is SYDVKM. This CDR3 comprises 15 residues. The entire variable domain, with the rest obtained from reference TRBV28 and TRBJ1-1, is as follows: DVKVTQSSRYLVKRTGEKVFLECVQDMDHENMFWYRQDPGLGLRLIYFSYDVKMKEKGDIPEGYSVSREKKERFSLILESASTNQTSMYLCASSLSRGGNTEAFFGQGTRLTVV.